Following are 24 T cell receptor beta chains from one sample sequenced in a study of blood T cell repertoires in COVID-19. TCRdb keeps only in-frame clones here, not all; method: immunoSEQ multiplex PCR. The table includes 380,000 or so clones, 89% detected once. Sequencing was carried out using peripheral blood. These receptors were taken from a man aged 35-49 years with acute or convalescent COVID-19.

This clone showed up many times. This rearrangement joins TRBV7-9 to TRBJ1-1; D call uncertain. V was cut by 5 bases and J by 1 base, with 11 bases left in between. The CDR3 loop spans 14 amino acids. Germline lookup yields CDR1 SEHNR and CDR2 FQNEAQ (reference sequence). CDR3 in amino acids: CASSIGGTNTEAFF. DNA of the CDR3: TGTGCCAGCAGCATTGGCGGAACGAACACTGAAGCTTTCTTT.

The chain combines TRBV7-8 with TRBJ1-3; D is possibly TRBD1 (6 bases). Germline-derived CDR1 and CDR2 are SGHVS and FQNEAQ. V was trimmed by 5 bases and J by 1 base, leaving 21 bases between them. The CDR3 loop spans 18 amino acids. The CDR3 loop is CASSRDRIPKPSGNTIYF. The CDR3 nucleotides are TGTGCCAGCAGCCGCGACAGGATTCCCAAACCATCTGGAAACACCATATATTTT.

The V call is TRBV4-1, the J call TRBJ2-7; TRBD2 aligns across 13 bases. J lost 3 bases, V lost 0 bases, and 5 bases had no gene match. CDR1 is MGHRA and CDR2 is YSYEKL in the germline V gene. The CDR3 extends over 17 amino acids. The CDR3 DNA reads TGCGCCAGCAGCCAAGATTGGACTAGCGGGAGATTCTACGAGCAGTACTTC. It translates to CASSQDWTSGRFYEQYF.

The chain combines TRBV19 with TRBJ2-7, with D hard to call. Per the germline V gene, CDR1 is LNHDA and CDR2 is SQIVND (reference sequence). Trimming removed 5 bases from V and 1 base from J, with 6 bases in between. The CDR3 spans 12 residues. The CDR3 loop is CASSGPSYEQYF. The CDR3, as DNA: TGTGCCAGTAGTGGCCCTTCCTACGAGCAGTACTTC.

This chain uses TRBV28 with TRBJ2-1; 10 bases agree with TRBD1. V trimming: 10 bases; J trimming: 4 bases; junction bases outside the gene matches: 13. Germline V gene lookup returns CDR1 MDHEN and CDR2 SYDVKM. CDR3 length: 16 amino acids. CDR3 residues: CATNSYGTGAYNEQFF. The CDR3 nucleotides read TGTGCCACCAACAGTTACGGGACAGGGGCGTACAATGAGCAGTTCTTC.

The V and J genes are TRBV3-1 (or the pseudogene TRBV3-2) and TRBJ2-5, with 10 bases aligning to TRBD1. This CDR3 has 18 amino acids. The V gene's germline CDR1 is LGHDT and CDR2 YNNKEL (reference sequence). Unmatched junction bases numbered 12, after V lost 1 base and J lost 4 bases. CDR3 nucleotide sequence: TGTGCCAGCAGCCAAGTCCTGTGGGGGACAGGGGAGTTAGAGACCCAGTACTTC. Residues: CASSQVLWGTGELETQYF.

The genes are TRBV19 and TRBJ2-3; 7 bases match TRBD2. Germline V lookup: CDR1 LNHDA, CDR2 SQIVND (reference sequence). Unmatched junction bases numbered 10, after V lost 8 bases and J lost 5 bases. The CDR3 consists of 14 residues. Written as DNA, the CDR3 is TGTGCCAGTTACGGGGGAGGGCCAGGAGATACGCAGTATTTT. Amino acid sequence: CASYGGGPGDTQYF.

The chain links TRBV18 to TRBJ1-2, with 7 bases lining up with TRBD1. The CDR3 loop spans 15 amino acids. CDR1 is KGHSH, CDR2 LQKENI, per germline. With 6 bases clipped from V and 1 base from J, the junction kept 8 bases outside the gene matches. The CDR3 region is CASSAIGTDNYGYTF. The DNA for the CDR3 is TGTGCCAGCTCGGCTATAGGGACAGATAACTATGGCTACACCTTC.

The sample holds one count of this clone. This chain uses TRBV5-1 with TRBJ2-1; the D gene is possibly TRBD2 (5 bases). This CDR3 contains 16 residues. Germline V gene sequence: CDR1 SGHRS, CDR2 YFSETQ. V was shortened by 0 bases and J by 2 bases, with 12 bases between the two germline ends. CDR3 DNA sequence: TGCGCCAGCAGCTTGGGAGGGCGCGTAGCCTACAATGAGCAGTTCTTC. Amino acids: CASSLGGRVAYNEQFF. Complete variable domain (other parts from reference TRBV5-1 and TRBJ2-1): KAGVTQTPRYLIKTRGQQVTLSCSPISGHRSVSWYQQTPGQGLQFLFEYFSETQRNKGNFPGRFSGRQFSNSRSEMNVSTLELGDSALYLCASSLGGRVAYNEQFFGPGTRLTVL.

The J gene is TRBJ1-5, the V gene TRBV6-1; 9 nucleotides agree with TRBD1. The CDR3 is 15 residues long. Germline lookup yields CDR1 MNHNS and CDR2 SASEGT. V lost 5 bases, J lost 5 bases, and 7 bases stayed unmatched. The CDR3 reads CASSSRQGGDQPQHF. DNA of the CDR3: TGTGCCAGCAGTTCCAGACAGGGGGGAGATCAGCCCCAGCATTTT.

The rearrangement uses TRBV27 and TRBJ2-1, with 8 bases matching TRBD2. Germline assignment: CDR1 MNHEY and CDR2 SMNVEV (reference sequence). The CDR3 is made up of 16 amino acids. The J segment lost 2 bases and the V segment lost 6 bases, leaving 9 bases of the junction unmatched. Written as DNA, the CDR3 is TGTGCCAGCAGGAAAACTCTAGCGGGTACCTACAATGAGCAGTTCTTC. Protein: CASRKTLAGTYNEQFF.

This chain connects TRBV5-4 to TRBJ2-3, with D tentatively TRBD1 (6 bases). Germline V gives CDR1 SGHNT, CDR2 YYREEE (reference sequence). The CDR3 has 16 residues. Trimming took off 3 bases at V and 1 base at J, with 15 bases between the two ends. This CDR3 is CASSSPQGSGTDTQYF. DNA for the CDR3: TGTGCCAGCAGCTCACCACAGGGTTCAGGCACAGATACGCAGTATTTT.

This rearrangement joins TRBV5-1 to TRBJ2-5, with D perhaps matching TRBD2 (6 bases). Germline V gives CDR1 SGHRS, CDR2 YFSETQ. V lost 4 bases to trimming and J lost 5 bases, with 18 bases between them. CDR3 length equals 15 residues. CDR3 sequence (DNA): TGCGCCAGCAGCATATCGGCGGGGTCAGGGGAGACCCAGTACTTC. It codes for CASSISAGSGETQYF.

This clone appeared a few times. The chain uses TRBV6-5 and TRBJ1-1, with D unclear. The CDR3 sequence is 12 residues long. V lost 7 bases to trimming and J lost 9 bases, with 15 bases between them. Germline lookup yields CDR1 MNHEY and CDR2 SVGAGI. The CDR3 nucleotides read TGTGCCAGCATTCTAGTTGGGTACCAAGCTTTCTTT. Its translation is CASILVGYQAFF.

The chain uses TRBV11-3 and TRBJ2-1; 8 bases align to TRBD1. V lost 0 bases to trimming and J lost 8 bases; unmatched junction nucleotides: 18. Germline-derived CDR1 and CDR2 are SGHNT and YENEEA. This CDR3 region has 19 residues. The CDR3 sequence is CASSLDTPQGAVKKYEQFF. The CDR3 DNA sequence: TGTGCCAGCAGCTTAGATACGCCTCAGGGGGCTGTGAAGAAGTATGAGCAGTTCTTC.

The genes are TRBV4-2 and TRBJ2-5, with 12 bases lining up with TRBD2. This CDR3 has 15 residues. V lost 2 bases, J lost 5 bases, and 3 bases stayed unmatched. In germline, CDR1 is LGHNA, CDR2 YNFKEQ. The chain's CDR3 is CASSQLAGGRETQYF. For the CDR3, the DNA is TGTGCCAGCAGCCAACTAGCGGGGGGGCGGGAGACCCAGTACTTC.

V and J are TRBV24-1 and TRBJ1-2; 7 bases line up with TRBD1. This CDR3 has 14 residues. In germline, CDR1 is KGHDR, CDR2 SFDVKD. Trimming took 3 bases from V and 8 from J; bases not matched to a gene: 8. CDR3 protein: CATSDTGVEGGYTF. For the CDR3, the DNA is TGTGCCACCAGTGATACAGGGGTTGAAGGGGGCTACACCTTC.

The rearrangement links TRBV6-1 to TRBJ2-5; 7 positions agree with TRBD1. Germline V gene data show CDR1 as MNHNS and CDR2 as SASEGT. J was trimmed by 2 bases and V by 5 bases; bases with no gene match: 8. CDR3 size: 15 residues. This CDR3 is CASSLQGWGQETQYF. The CDR3, as DNA: TGTGCCAGCAGTTTACAGGGGTGGGGTCAAGAGACCCAGTACTTC.

This clone appeared once. The chain joins TRBV27 to TRBJ1-6; 12 bases agree with TRBD1. The CDR3 length is 14 residues. Germline-derived CDR1 and CDR2 are MNHEY and SMNVEV (reference sequence). The J segment lost 10 bases and the V segment lost 6 bases, leaving 4 bases of the junction unmatched. The CDR3: CASRTGTGGSPLHF. The CDR3 region has the DNA TGTGCCAGCAGAACCGGGACAGGGGGCTCACCCCTCCACTTT.

This clone was counted only a few times. V and J are TRBV5-1 and TRBJ1-1; 10 nucleotides match TRBD1. Losses at the gene ends were 5 bases for V and 1 base for J; bases not matched to a gene: 11. The germline V gene encodes CDR1 SGHRS and CDR2 YFSETQ. The CDR3 length is 17 residues. CDR3 DNA: TGCGCCAGCAGTGATACTAAGACAGGGGGCGAGAACACTGAAGCTTTCTTT. Residues: CASSDTKTGGENTEAFF.

This chain joins TRBV28 and TRBJ2-7; perhaps TRBD2 as D (5 bases). Germline CDR1 MDHEN, CDR2 SYDVKM. The CDR3 has 11 residues. The V end lost 9 bases, the J end lost 9 bases, and 15 bases lay between the germline ends. The CDR3 loop is CASRAGVAQYF. DNA of the CDR3: TGTGCCAGTCGCGCCGGGGTTGCGCAGTACTTC.

On this clone: Its ends do not fully match the called genes, so a read error is possible. The chain employs TRBV18 and TRBJ1-3; TRBD1 agrees at 8 bases. The CDR3 covers 12 residues. The germline V gene encodes CDR1 KGHSH and CDR2 LQKENI. CDR3 protein: CASSHPGQGGDF. For the CDR3, the DNA is TGTGCCAGCTCACACCCAGGACAGGGCGGTGATTTT.

The chain has TRBV7-8 and TRBJ2-5, with TRBD2 matching 14 bases. Trimming cost V 5 bases and J 4 bases; bases outside gene matches: 18. The CDR3 totals 20 residues. CDR1 is SGHVS, CDR2 FQNEAQ, per germline. For the CDR3, the DNA is TGTGCCAGCAGCCCATATCCACCCCTGACTAGCGGGGGGGCGGGAGAGACCCAGTACTTC. Translation: CASSPYPPLTSGGAGETQYF. Using reference TRBV7-8 and TRBJ2-5 for the parts outside the CDR3, the full variable domain is GAGVSQSPRYKVAKRGQDVALRCDPISGHVSLFWYQQALGQGPEFLTYFQNEAQLDKSGLPSDRFFAERPEGSVSTLKIQRTQQEDSAVYLCASSPYPPLTSGGAGETQYFGPGTRLLVL.

The genes are TRBV24-1 and TRBJ2-3; 9 positions agree with TRBD1. Per the germline V gene, CDR1 is KGHDR and CDR2 is SFDVKD. CDR3 length equals 15 residues. V lost 7 bases and J lost 4; bases outside the gene matches: 8. The CDR3 sequence: CATSPRDRVADTQYF. The CDR3 bases are TGTGCCACCAGCCCCCGGGACAGGGTGGCAGATACGCAGTATTTT.